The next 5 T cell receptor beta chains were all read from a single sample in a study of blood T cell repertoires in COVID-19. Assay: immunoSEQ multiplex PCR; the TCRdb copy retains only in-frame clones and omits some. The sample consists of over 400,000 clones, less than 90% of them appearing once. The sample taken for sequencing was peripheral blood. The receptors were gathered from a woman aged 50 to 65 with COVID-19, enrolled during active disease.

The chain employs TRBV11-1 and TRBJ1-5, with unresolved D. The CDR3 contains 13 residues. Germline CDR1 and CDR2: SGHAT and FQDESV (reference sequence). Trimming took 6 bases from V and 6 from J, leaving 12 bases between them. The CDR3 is CASSSGLSQPQHF. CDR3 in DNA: TGTGCCAGCAGTTCGGGTCTAAGTCAGCCCCAGCATTTT.

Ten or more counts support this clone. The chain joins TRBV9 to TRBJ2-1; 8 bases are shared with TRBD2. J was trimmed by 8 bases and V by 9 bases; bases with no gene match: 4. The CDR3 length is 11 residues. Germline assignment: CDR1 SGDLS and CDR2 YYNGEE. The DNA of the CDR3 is TGTGCCACCGGGAGGGATTATGAGCAGTTCTTC. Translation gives CATGRDYEQFF.

The CDR3 region is CASSTSGLGMREQFF. The CDR3 coding sequence is TGTGCCAGCAGTACTTCAGGACTGGGCATGAGGGAGCAGTTCTTC. The chain links TRBV6-5 to TRBJ2-1, with D tentatively TRBD2 (5 bases). V lost 5 bases and J 10 bases, leaving 21 bases between the germline ends. The CDR3 spans 15 residues. Germline loops: CDR1 MNHEY, CDR2 SVGAGI.

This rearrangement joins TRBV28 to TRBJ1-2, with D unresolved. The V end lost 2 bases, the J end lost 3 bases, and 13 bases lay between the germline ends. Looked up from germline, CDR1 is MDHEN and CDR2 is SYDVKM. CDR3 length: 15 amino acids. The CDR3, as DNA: TGTGCCAGCAGTTTAAAGCCCACAGTTTACTATGGCTACACCTTC. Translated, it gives CASSLKPTVYYGYTF.

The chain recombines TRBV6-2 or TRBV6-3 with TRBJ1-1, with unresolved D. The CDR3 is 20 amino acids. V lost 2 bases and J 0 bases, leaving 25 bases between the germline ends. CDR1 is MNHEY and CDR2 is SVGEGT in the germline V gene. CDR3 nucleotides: TGTGCCAGCAGTTACAATCGGATGAAGTCGGCCAGGATAATGAACACTGAAGCTTTCTTT. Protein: CASSYNRMKSARIMNTEAFF.